This TCR beta chain was observed in a study of blood T cell repertoires in COVID-19. Study background: Researchers got acute and convalescent COVID-19 samples from the United States, Italy and Spain. T cells, B-cell-depleted T cells, or PBMCs supplied cDNA or gDNA.

The V gene's germline CDR1 is MNHEY and CDR2 SVGEGT. There are 14 residues in the CDR3. Between the trimmed V and J ends, which lost 2 bases and 6 bases, there was a span of 13 bases. The authors' processing: The authors estimated nucleated cell counts from reference gene primer amplification. Some clones are missing from TCRdb's copy, which holds only in-frame ones; the method was immunoSEQ multiplex PCR. The V and J calls and clone size were taken over from that table, and D and trimming were inferred from the DNA. The repertoire has about 180,000 clones, about 86% of them found once; the top ten carry around an eighth.

The sequencing sample was made of peripheral blood. This clonotype was sampled from a woman aged 70-85 years with COVID-19, enrolled during active disease. J is TRBJ1-2 and V is TRBV6-2 or TRBV6-3; no clear D gene. CDR3 in amino acids: CASSYPGIRDGYTF. DNA for the CDR3: TGTGCCAGCAGTTACCCCGGGATACGGGATGGCTACACCTTC.